The 16 T cell receptor beta chains in this list originate from one sample, sequenced in a study of T-cell reconstitution after alpha-beta-depleted transplantation in children. As it was prepared, the TCRbeta library received unique molecular identifiers. TCRdb re-called the PCR reads through MiXCR, storing one row per CDR3 protein. Of 300,000 or so distinct CDR3 sequences listed, around 25% are singletons. This specimen was PBMCs, mostly from graft donor cells, taken 180 days after TCRalphabeta/CD19-depleted stem cell transplant. The receptors shown here come from a male patient aged 5 to 17 who had a stem cell transplant for acute lymphoblastic leukemia, so the T cells may come from the graft donor.

The rearrangement uses TRBV12-3 or TRBV12-4 and TRBJ1-4, with D unclear. CDR3 size: 15 residues. The germline V and J ends were trimmed by 1 base and 5 bases, with 11 bases remaining between them. The CDR3 nucleotides are TGTGCCAGCAGTTTAGACGGGTGGAGAAATGAAAAACTGTTTTTT. It specifies CASSLDGWRNEKLFF.

Ten or more counts support this clonotype. This chain uses TRBV5-1 with TRBJ2-3, with 11 bases fitting TRBD2. With V trimmed by 6 bases and J by 1 base, 7 bases remained unmatched. The germline V gene encodes CDR1 SGHRS and CDR2 YFSETQ. The CDR3 contains 16 residues. CDR3 coding DNA: TGCGCCAGCAAGACCCAACTAGCGGGGGGCACAGATACGCAGTATTTT. Translated: CASKTQLAGGTDTQYF.

This chain connects TRBV10-3 to TRBJ1-2; 7 bases are shared with TRBD1. CDR3 length equals 13 residues. Germline lookup yields CDR1 ENHRY and CDR2 SYGVKD. The trim removed 5 bases at V and 3 bases at J, leaving 3 bases unmatched. The CDR3 region has the DNA TGTGCCATCAGTTCAGGGGGGTACTATGGCTACACCTTC. This codes for CAISSGGYYGYTF.

The chain employs TRBV20-1 and TRBJ2-7, with 8 bases fitting TRBD1. The trim removed 3 bases at V and 0 bases at J, leaving 4 bases unmatched. The germline V gene encodes CDR1 DFQATT and CDR2 SNEGSKA (reference sequence). This CDR3 region has 14 residues. The CDR3 nucleotides are TGCAGTGCTAGCGTGGGACAGGTCTCCTACGAGCAGTACTTC. Encoded protein: CSASVGQVSYEQYF.

This clonotype was found a few times. The chain carries TRBV5-1 and TRBJ2-7, with 11 bases matching TRBD1. V shed 4 bases, J shed 4 bases, and the junction held 4 bases outside the gene matches. CDR1 is SGHRS and CDR2 is YFSETQ in the germline V gene. CDR3 length: 14 amino acids. The CDR3 loop is CASSRGQGVYEQYF. CDR3 DNA sequence: TGCGCCAGCAGCCGGGGACAGGGGGTATACGAGCAGTACTTC.

V and J are TRBV29-1 and TRBJ2-3; TRBD2 matches at 7 bases. Per germline, CDR1 SQVTM and CDR2 ANQGSEA. V lost 7 bases to trimming and J lost 0 bases; unmatched junction nucleotides: 16. The CDR3 has 17 amino acids. CDR3: CSAARAQLAPSTDTQYF. In DNA form, the CDR3 reads TGCAGCGCCGCCCGGGCCCAACTAGCGCCTAGCACAGATACGCAGTATTTT.

The chain uses TRBV5-1 and TRBJ2-4; a weak D match, TRBD1 (6 bases). Germline V gene data show CDR1 as SGHRS and CDR2 as YFSETQ. The V and J ends lost 3 bases and 3 bases respectively, with 13 bases between them. The CDR3 contains 15 residues. CDR3 sequence (DNA): TGCGCCAGCAGCTCCCCTGAGGGGGTCAAAAACATTCAGTACTTC. Its protein product is CASSSPEGVKNIQYF.

The V call is TRBV24-1, the J call TRBJ2-2, with unresolved D. Germline V gene sequence: CDR1 KGHDR, CDR2 SFDVKD. The ends were cut back, 7 bases at V and 3 bases at J, with 8 bases in the middle. This CDR3 is 13 amino acids long. The CDR3 nucleotides read TGTGCCACCAGGGGCTCGGACACCGGGGAGCTGTTTTTT. Its translation: CATRGSDTGELFF.

This rearrangement joins TRBV7-2 to TRBJ2-1; TRBD2 matches at 9 bases. The germline CDR1 and CDR2 sequences are SGHTA and FQGNSA. Losses at the gene ends were 2 bases for V and 6 bases for J; bases not matched to a gene: 5. The CDR3 has 15 amino acids. CDR3 in DNA: TGTGCCAGCAGCTTAATAGGACTAGCGTTCAATGAGCAGTTCTTC. It specifies CASSLIGLAFNEQFF.

The chain has TRBV7-8 and TRBJ1-1, with TRBD1 identical over 8 bases. CDR3 length: 16 amino acids. The germline gives CDR1 SGHVS, CDR2 FQNEAQ. Trimming cost V 5 bases and J 1 base; bases outside gene matches: 9. This chain's CDR3 is CASSPLPTGANTEAFF. The CDR3 coding sequence is TGTGCCAGCAGCCCACTCCCGACAGGGGCGAACACTGAAGCTTTCTTT.

The chain links TRBV20-1 to TRBJ2-3; D is unclear. Germline CDR1 is DFQATT and CDR2 is SNEGSKA (reference sequence). Between the trimmed V and J ends, which lost 0 bases and 0 bases, there was a span of 10 bases. The CDR3 totals 15 residues. DNA for the CDR3: TGCAGTGCTAGAGACTTCTGGACGAGCACAGATACGCAGTATTTT. It encodes CSARDFWTSTDTQYF.

The CDR3 nucleotides are TGTGCCAGCAGTTTCCCCTGGGACAGGCTAAACTATGGCTACACCTTC. Residues: CASSFPWDRLNYGYTF. V gene TRBV28 combines with J gene TRBJ1-2; 8 bases are a match to TRBD1. Germline lookup yields CDR1 MDHEN and CDR2 SYDVKM. The CDR3 has 16 residues. Trimming took 3 bases from V and 2 from J; bases not matched to a gene: 8.

This clonotype has just a few counts. This chain connects TRBV6-5 to TRBJ1-1, with 8 bases identical to TRBD1. Germline CDR1 reads MNHEY; CDR2 reads SVGAGI. The CDR3 is 15 amino acids. Losses at the gene ends were 2 bases for V and 3 bases for J; bases not matched to a gene: 5. CDR3 in DNA: TGTGCCAGCAGTTACGCAGGGGGCGCGTACACTGAAGCTTTCTTT. This sequence encodes CASSYAGGAYTEAFF.

There are a few counts of this clonotype. This sequence joins TRBV4-1 and TRBJ2-1; 7 nucleotides align to TRBD2. The germline gives CDR1 MGHRA, CDR2 YSYEKL. V shed 0 bases, J shed 5 bases, and the junction held 4 bases outside the gene matches. This CDR3 has 15 amino acids. The CDR3 DNA is TGCGCCAGCAGCCAAGATGCGGGAGTCAACAATGAGCAGTTCTTC. It codes for CASSQDAGVNNEQFF.

This chain joins TRBV12-3 or TRBV12-4 and TRBJ1-1; no reliable D call. The V and J ends lost 8 bases and 1 base respectively, with 20 bases between them. There are 16 residues in the CDR3. This CDR3 is CASEPGWGRSNTEAFF. The CDR3 bases are TGTGCCAGCGAGCCCGGGTGGGGTCGTTCGAACACTGAAGCTTTCTTT.

The genes are TRBV6-5 and TRBJ2-6; TRBD2 matches at 15 bases. J gave up 2 bases and V 2 bases, and 4 bases lay outside the gene matches. The CDR3 loop spans 19 amino acids. Germline CDR1 and CDR2: MNHEY and SVGAGI. This CDR3 reads CASSYLGLAGGAGANVLTF. For the CDR3, the DNA is TGTGCCAGCAGTTACCTTGGACTAGCGGGAGGGGCTGGGGCCAACGTCCTGACTTTC.